This TCR beta chain was obtained from a study of cytomegalovirus exposure and HLA in healthy donors. Both 60 Vbeta primers and 13 Jbeta primers went into the PCR. TCRdb keeps only in-frame clones here, not all; method: immunoSEQ multiplex PCR. The table has around 150,000 clones, about 79% seen once; the top ten hold about an eighth. There are a few counts of this clone. The sample consisted of PBMCs. The source is a man aged 50-60 years in good health and CMV-seropositive.

CDR3 in amino acids: CASRGTGGMNTEAFF. CDR3 bases: TGTGCCAGCAGGGGGACAGGGGGGATGAACACTGAAGCTTTCTTT. This chain links TRBV2 with TRBJ1-1; 11 nucleotides align to TRBD1. Germline V gives CDR1 SNHLY, CDR2 FYNNEI. The CDR3 covers 15 residues. Trimming took 6 bases from V and 0 from J; bases not matched to a gene: 3.